This T cell receptor beta chain was retrieved from a study of read filtering for tumor transcriptome and immune sequencing. The wider study: Revised staging placed 8 patients in R-ISS I, some 17 in II, 6 or 7 in III. Whole-transcriptome libraries were prepared after DNase treatment. Findings and limits, study-wide: Single-read clonotypes: about 81.9% of IR-seq clonotypes (approximately 3.7% of reads), more than 70% of RNA-seq clonotypes (approximately 49% of reads).

From approximately 430 ng of RNA, a library with molecular barcoded alpha/delta and beta/gamma adaptors was made. TCRdb reanalysed the reads using MiXCR and keeps one entry per CDR3 protein. Among under 50,000 distinct CDR3 sequences listed, roughly an eighth were seen once. The ends were cut back, 2 bases at V and 1 base at J, with 13 bases in the middle. The CDR3 length is 15 residues. Per germline, CDR1 SGHRS and CDR2 YFSETQ. In its sample, this clonotype was seen many times. Its antigen is still unknown. This TCR was sampled from a donor aged 40 or older with multiple myeloma. This chain joins TRBV5-1 and TRBJ2-7; D could derive from TRBD1 or TRBD2 (5 bases each). The material sequenced was a population of CD138-negative cells sorted from bone marrow. The chain's CDR3 is CASSLGTLLSYEQYF. CDR3 bases: TGCGCCAGCAGCTTAGGGACGTTGCTTTCCTACGAGCAGTACTTC.